What follows are 20 T cell receptor beta chains derived from one specimen sequenced in a study of shared clonotypes between healthy human individuals. The protocol was immunoSEQ multiplex PCR, while the TCRdb copy is restricted to in-frame clones and leaves out a portion. The sample carries around 530,000 clones, about 80% recorded once. Sequencing was carried out using PBMCs. These receptor sequences come from a woman aged 40 to 50 in good health. Some clones in this sample may be carry-over from other donors' samples.

The genes are TRBV9 and TRBJ2-7; 11 bases map to TRBD2. Germline loops: CDR1 SGDLS, CDR2 YYNGEE. The CDR3 runs to 16 residues. Trimming removed 2 bases from V and 5 bases from J; junction bases left unmatched: 9. CDR3 protein: CASSVGSGRALHEQYF. DNA for the CDR3: TGTGCCAGCAGCGTTGGTAGCGGGAGGGCCCTCCACGAGCAGTACTTC.

The DNA of the CDR3 is TGTGCCAGTAGTATTGACCTACCAACCGGGGAGCTGTTTTTT. Translation gives CASSIDLPTGELFF. The V gene is TRBV19, the J gene TRBJ2-2; D call uncertain. This CDR3 has 14 amino acids. Germline CDR1 reads LNHDA; CDR2 reads SQIVND (reference sequence). V shed 3 bases and J shed 5 bases, with 10 bases lying between them. The full variable domain, in which reference TRBV19 and TRBJ2-2 provide the parts outside the CDR3, is DGGITQSPKYLFRKEGQNVTLSCEQNLNHDAMYWYRQDPGQGLRLIYYSQIVNDFQKGDIAEGYSVSREKKESFPLTVTSAQKNPTAFYLCASSIDLPTGELFFGEGSRLTVL.

This sequence joins TRBV4-2 and TRBJ2-5, with TRBD1 matching 8 bases. Trimming cost V 4 bases and J 5 bases; bases outside gene matches: 6. CDR3 size: 14 residues. CDR1 is LGHNA, CDR2 YNFKEQ, per germline. The CDR3 loop is CASSRQGPGETQYF. CDR3 DNA: TGTGCCAGCAGCCGACAGGGGCCTGGGGAGACCCAGTACTTC.

The chain uses TRBV28 and TRBJ1-1; no firm D call. Trimming took 2 bases from V and 4 from J, leaving 8 bases between them. CDR3 length equals 13 residues. Germline-derived CDR1 and CDR2 are MDHEN and SYDVKM. CDR3 nucleotides: TGTGCCAGCAGTTTACGGTCGCCCACTGAAGCTTTCTTT. It codes for CASSLRSPTEAFF.

The rearrangement joins TRBV13 to TRBJ1-2; 9 bases are a match to TRBD1. The CDR3 consists of 15 residues. CDR1 is PRHDT, CDR2 FYEKMQ, per germline (reference sequence). With 4 bases clipped from V and 6 bases from J, the junction kept 9 bases outside the gene matches. CDR3 region: CASSSSQGARHGYTF. CDR3 bases: TGTGCCAGCAGCTCATCACAGGGGGCGCGACATGGCTACACCTTC.

Concerning this clone: A much larger clonotype is one base distant, so this may be a read error. The chain is built from TRBV5-4 and TRBJ1-2; maybe TRBD1 (5 bases). Germline lookup yields CDR1 SGHNT and CDR2 YYREEE (reference sequence). The CDR3 is 13 residues long. CDR3 nucleotides: TGTGCCAGCAGCTCCACAGGTCCTTATGGCCACACCTTC. The encoded protein is CASSSTGPYGHTF.

This rearrangement joins TRBV28 to TRBJ1-3; 7 nucleotides line up with TRBD1. CDR1 and CDR2 (germline): MDHEN, SYDVKM. The CDR3 runs 17 residues. The ends lost 6 bases at V and 1 base at J; junction bases unmatched: 12. The CDR3 DNA follows: TGTGCCAGCAGCCGGCCGGGACAGAAGCATTCTGGAAACACCATATATTTT. Translated, it gives CASSRPGQKHSGNTIYF.

V and J are TRBV15 and TRBJ2-1, with 7 bases aligning to TRBD2. Trimming at V came to 5 bases and at J to 0 bases, leaving 10 bases not matched to a gene. CDR3 length: 17 amino acids. CDR1 and CDR2 (germline): LNHNV, YYDKDF (reference sequence). The CDR3 DNA reads TGTGCCACCAGCCCCTCACCCGGGGGGAACTCCTACAATGAGCAGTTCTTC. Encoded protein: CATSPSPGGNSYNEQFF.

CDR3: CASSQGLNMNTEAFF. In nucleotides, the CDR3 is TGTGCCAGCAGTCAGGGACTGAACATGAACACTGAAGCTTTCTTT. The chain is built from TRBV6-6 and TRBJ1-1, with TRBD1 as a possible D gene (5 bases). V lost 5 bases, J lost 0 bases, and 13 bases lay in between. The CDR3 sequence is 15 residues long. The germline V gene encodes CDR1 MNHNY and CDR2 SVGAGI (reference sequence).

This clone occurred many times. In the same sample, other DNA sequences code for this CDR3. The chain links TRBV10-2 to TRBJ2-2; D is uncertain. Trimming stripped 7 bases from V and 9 bases from J, with 15 bases between. Germline V gives CDR1 WSHSY, CDR2 SAAADI. CDR3 length: 13 residues. This chain's CDR3 is CASTTASRWELFF. In nucleotides, the CDR3 is TGCGCCAGCACTACGGCTTCACGGTGGGAGCTGTTTTTT.

The genes are TRBV7-2 and TRBJ2-3, with TRBD1 identical over 8 bases. After removal of 4 bases from V and 1 base from J, the junction contained 1 base not matched to a gene. The CDR3 sequence is 14 residues long. Germline CDR1 reads SGHTA; CDR2 reads FQGNSA. This CDR3 reads CASSSGQGTDTQYF. Here the CDR3 DNA reads TGTGCCAGCAGCTCGGGACAGGGCACAGATACGCAGTATTTT.

J is TRBJ2-7 and V is TRBV19; 7 nucleotides match TRBD2. Germline lookup yields CDR1 LNHDA and CDR2 SQIVND (reference sequence). Trimming at V came to 6 bases and at J to 3 bases, leaving 11 bases not matched to a gene. This CDR3 has 15 residues. CDR3 amino acids: CASSLNRDYNYEQYF. The CDR3 DNA sequence: TGTGCCAGTAGCCTTAACCGGGACTACAACTACGAGCAGTACTTC.

This chain links TRBV5-4 with TRBJ2-5; 10 bases align to TRBD2. Germline trimming cut 4 bases from V and 1 base from J; bases unmatched to any gene: 4. Germline-derived CDR1 and CDR2 are SGHNT and YYREEE (reference sequence). CDR3 length: 15 residues. DNA for the CDR3: TGTGCCAGCAGCGCCGGACTAGCGGTCCAAGAGACCCAGTACTTC. It specifies CASSAGLAVQETQYF.

V usage is TRBV5-1 and J usage is TRBJ2-2, with a tentative D call TRBD2 (5 bases). Germline CDR1 and CDR2: SGHRS and YFSETQ. The V gene lost 4 bases and the J gene lost 7 bases, with 8 bases spanning the gap. CDR3 length: 12 residues. CDR3 sequence reads: CASSTDYGELFF. In DNA, the CDR3 is TGCGCCAGCAGCACCGACTACGGGGAGCTGTTTTTT.

CDR3 nucleotides: TGTGCCAGCAGCCGGGACGGGTTAGGCTATGGCTACACCTTC. It codes for CASSRDGLGYGYTF. The rearrangement joins TRBV11-1 to TRBJ1-2; D might be TRBD1 (5 bases). Trimming took off 5 bases at V and 4 bases at J, with 14 bases between the two ends. This CDR3 comprises 14 residues. Germline V gene sequence: CDR1 SGHAT, CDR2 FQDESV (reference sequence).

This chain joins TRBV7-8 and TRBJ2-1, with 8 positions matching TRBD2. This CDR3 is 15 amino acids long. Germline V CDR1 and CDR2: SGHVS, FQNEAQ. The trim removed 1 base at V and 2 bases at J, leaving 1 base unmatched. This CDR3 is CASSLGAGAYNEQFF. The CDR3 DNA reads as TGTGCCAGCAGCTTAGGAGCGGGAGCCTACAATGAGCAGTTCTTC. The full variable domain, rest sourced from reference TRBV7-8 and TRBJ2-1, is GAGVSQSPRYKVAKRGQDVALRCDPISGHVSLFWYQQALGQGPEFLTYFQNEAQLDKSGLPSDRFFAERPEGSVSTLKIQRTQQEDSAVYLCASSLGAGAYNEQFFGPGTRLTVL.

This chain joins TRBV9 and TRBJ2-2; the match to TRBD2 covers 13 bases. There are 16 residues in the CDR3. The junction had 3 bases not matched to a gene; V was cut back by 3 bases and J by 4 bases. Germline CDR1 reads SGDLS; CDR2 reads YYNGEE. For the CDR3, the DNA is TGTGCCAGCAGCGAAACTAGCGGGAGGGTCACCGGGGAGCTGTTTTTT. Its protein product is CASSETSGRVTGELFF.

The genes are TRBV9 and TRBJ2-3; 14 bases agree with TRBD2. The CDR3 has 17 residues. Germline V gives CDR1 SGDLS, CDR2 YYNGEE. Trimming took 0 bases from V and 7 from J; bases not matched to a gene: 7. The CDR3 DNA is TGTGCCAGCAGCGTAGCTATGGGACTAGCGGGAGAAAATACGCAGTATTTT. Protein product: CASSVAMGLAGENTQYF. The whole variable domain, remainder taken from reference TRBV9 and TRBJ2-3, is DSGVTQTPKHLITATGQRVTLRCSPRSGDLSVYWYQQSLDQGLQFLIQYYNGEERAKGNILERFSAQQFPDLHSELNLSSLELGDSALYFCASSVAMGLAGENTQYFGPGTRLTVL.

The V and J genes are TRBV10-3 and TRBJ1-3, with TRBD1 identical over 7 bases. This CDR3 contains 15 residues. CDR1 and CDR2 from the germline V gene are ENHRY and SYGVKD. The J segment lost 5 bases and the V segment lost 3 bases, leaving 7 bases of the junction unmatched. CDR3 in DNA: TGTGCCATCAGTGACCCATCAGGGGGTAGAAACACCATATATTTT. As protein: CAISDPSGGRNTIYF.

The chain couples TRBV10-3 to TRBJ2-5; 8 bases agree with TRBD1. The ends lost 6 bases at V and 3 bases at J; junction bases unmatched: 3. Germline loops: CDR1 ENHRY, CDR2 SYGVKD. The CDR3 spans 13 residues. CDR3: CAIRAGGEETQYF. DNA of the CDR3: TGTGCCATCAGGGCAGGGGGCGAAGAGACCCAGTACTTC.